This passage covers 21 T cell receptor beta chains from one sample sequenced in a study of graft-versus-host responses after intestinal transplantation. Their cognate antigens are unknown. Sequencing used immunoSEQ multiplex PCR; TCRdb keeps in-frame clones, though not all of them. Altogether 100,000 to 110,000 clones are present, more than 85% being singletons, with the ten largest covering 0.9% to 1%. The starting material was unstimulated CD4+ T cells sorted from spleen or lymph node cells, obtained before transplant. The receptors come from a human donor who was the organ donor for an intestinal transplant.

J is TRBJ2-7 and V is TRBV6-5, with 8 nucleotides matching TRBD2. CDR1 is MNHEY and CDR2 is SVGAGI in the germline V gene. J lost 2 bases, V lost 3 bases, and 6 bases had no gene match. The CDR3 has 15 amino acids. The CDR3 sequence: CASSYLSGTTYEQYF. The DNA of the CDR3 is TGTGCCAGCAGTTATCTTAGCGGGACCACCTACGAGCAGTACTTC.

The V gene is TRBV2, the J gene TRBJ1-2; a possible D gene is TRBD1 (6 bases). CDR3 size: 13 residues. The V end was cut by 6 bases, the J end by 7 bases, with 15 bases between. Germline CDR1 reads SNHLY; CDR2 reads FYNNEI. The CDR3 sequence is CASSALGGGGYTF. CDR3 DNA sequence: TGTGCCAGCAGCGCCTTAGGGGGGGGTGGCTACACCTTC.

The chain is built from TRBV5-1 and TRBJ1-1, with 9 bases identical to TRBD1. J was trimmed by 2 bases and V by 0 bases; bases with no gene match: 5. The length of the CDR3 is 16 residues. Germline values: CDR1 SGHRS, CDR2 YFSETQ. The chain's CDR3 is CASSLAWDRANTEAFF. Written as DNA, the CDR3 is TGCGCCAGCAGCTTGGCCTGGGACAGGGCCAACACTGAAGCTTTCTTT.

Here the CDR3 DNA reads TGTGCCAGCAGCTTAGGGTCTAGCGGTAAACAAGAGACCCAGTACTTC. Protein sequence: CASSLGSSGKQETQYF. The chain has TRBV11-2 and TRBJ2-5, with 7 bases lining up with TRBD2. V lost 1 base, J lost 2 bases, and 7 bases stayed unmatched. The CDR3 is 16 amino acids. CDR1 SGHAT and CDR2 FQNNGV come from the germline V gene.

The V call is TRBV5-1, the J call TRBJ2-1; 8 nucleotides align to TRBD1. V lost 4 bases, J lost 6 bases, and 6 bases stayed unmatched. The germline CDR1 and CDR2 sequences are SGHRS and YFSETQ. CDR3 size: 14 residues. CDR3 protein: CASSQGQGSNEQFF. The CDR3 DNA reads as TGCGCCAGCAGCCAAGGACAGGGAAGCAATGAGCAGTTCTTC.

V gene TRBV2 combines with J gene TRBJ1-4; D call uncertain. V lost 3 bases to trimming and J lost 5 bases, with 10 bases between them. The CDR3 contains 14 residues. Germline V gives CDR1 SNHLY, CDR2 FYNNEI. The CDR3 spells CASSDPGFNEKLFF. For the CDR3, the DNA is TGTGCCAGCAGTGACCCCGGTTTCAATGAAAAACTGTTTTTT.

The chain combines TRBV15 with TRBJ1-1; D is unclear. V shed 0 bases and J shed 7 bases, with 18 bases lying between them. Germline V CDR1 and CDR2: LNHNV, YYDKDF (reference sequence). The CDR3 is 16 residues long. Here the CDR3 reads CATSRDPRRFLYEAFF. The CDR3 DNA reads TGTGCCACCAGCAGAGATCCCCGGCGATTTCTTTATGAAGCTTTCTTT. Complete variable domain (other parts from reference TRBV15 and TRBJ1-1): DAMVIQNPRYQVTQFGKPVTLSCSQTLNHNVMYWYQQKSSQAPKLLFHYYDKDFNNEADTPDNFQSRRPNTSFCFLDIRSPGLGDTAMYLCATSRDPRRFLYEAFFGQGTRLTVV.

This clone was counted a few times. The gene calls are TRBV5-4 and TRBJ2-7, with TRBD1 matching over 9 bases. V was pared by 4 bases and J by 3 bases, with 5 bases of the junction left unmatched. This CDR3 has 14 residues. Germline V lookup: CDR1 SGHNT, CDR2 YYREEE (reference sequence). CDR3 DNA sequence: TGTGCCAGCAGCGTGGGACAGGGAAACTACGAGCAGTACTTC. Its protein product is CASSVGQGNYEQYF.

This clone appeared a few times. The chain is built from TRBV30 and TRBJ2-4; D possibly matches TRBD1 or TRBD2 (5 bases each). This CDR3 is built from 14 residues. The germline V gene encodes CDR1 GTSNPN and CDR2 SVGIG (reference sequence). The V gene lost 0 bases and the J gene lost 7 bases, with 13 bases spanning the gap. CDR3 protein: CAWSVRSEGNIQYF. The CDR3 nucleotides read TGTGCCTGGAGTGTACGCTCCGAGGGGAACATTCAGTACTTC.

The DNA of the CDR3 is TGCGCCAGCAGCTGGGGAGGGGGCAGTGAGCAGTTCTTC. Encoded protein: CASSWGGGSEQFF. V gene TRBV5-1 combines with J gene TRBJ2-1; D possibly uses TRBD1 or TRBD2 (7 bases each). The V gene lost 3 bases and the J gene lost 9 bases, with 13 bases spanning the gap. Germline V CDR1 and CDR2: SGHRS, YFSETQ. The CDR3 is made up of 13 amino acids. Combining the CDR3 with reference TRBV5-1 and TRBJ2-1 gives the whole variable domain KAGVTQTPRYLIKTRGQQVTLSCSPISGHRSVSWYQQTPGQGLQFLFEYFSETQRNKGNFPGRFSGRQFSNSRSEMNVSTLELGDSALYLCASSWGGGSEQFFGPGTRLTVL.

The V gene is TRBV28, the J gene TRBJ2-7; 14 bases are shared with TRBD2. The germline V gene has CDR1 MDHEN and CDR2 SYDVKM. The CDR3 length is 15 residues. Losses at the gene ends were 3 bases for V and 5 bases for J; bases not matched to a gene: 3. The CDR3 sequence: CASSLGTSGSHEQYF. The CDR3 bases are TGTGCCAGCAGTTTGGGGACTAGCGGGAGCCACGAGCAGTACTTC.

This chain joins TRBV19 and TRBJ1-6; tentatively, D is TRBD1 (5 bases). The CDR3 is 15 amino acids. V dropped 7 bases and J dropped 0 bases, with 10 bases sitting between them. Looked up from germline, CDR1 is LNHDA and CDR2 is SQIVND (reference sequence). This CDR3 is CASTPDSSYNSPLHF. CDR3 coding DNA: TGTGCCAGTACCCCCGACAGCTCCTATAATTCACCCCTCCACTTT.

The chain employs TRBV5-1 and TRBJ1-1; 8 nucleotides agree with TRBD1. The CDR3 is made up of 15 amino acids. After removal of 0 bases from V and 2 bases from J, the junction contained 3 bases not matched to a gene. Germline CDR1 SGHRS, CDR2 YFSETQ. The CDR3 here is CASSLVAGGNTEAFF. The CDR3 DNA reads TGCGCCAGCAGCTTGGTGGCAGGGGGCAACACTGAAGCTTTCTTT.

This chain uses TRBV5-4 with TRBJ2-5, with D possibly being TRBD2 (5 bases). The germline V and J ends were trimmed by 4 bases and 3 bases, with 13 bases remaining between them. Germline V gives CDR1 SGHNT, CDR2 YYREEE (reference sequence). The CDR3 covers 14 residues. DNA of the CDR3: TGTGCCAGCAGCCCGTGGACTGGGGAAGAGACCCAGTACTTC. It yields the protein CASSPWTGEETQYF.

The chain has TRBV5-1 and TRBJ1-3; no clear D gene. This CDR3 region has 16 residues. Trimming shortened V by 2 bases and J by 1 base, and 13 bases separated the two germline ends. The germline CDR1 and CDR2 sequences are SGHRS and YFSETQ. CDR3 protein: CASSFTYSLSGNTIYF. CDR3 DNA: TGCGCCAGCAGCTTTACCTACAGCCTGTCTGGAAACACCATATATTTT.

The genes are TRBV19 and TRBJ1-5; a possible D gene is TRBD1 (6 bases). V dropped 3 bases and J dropped 2 bases, with 17 bases sitting between them. CDR1 is LNHDA, CDR2 SQIVND, per germline (reference sequence). This CDR3 comprises 17 residues. CDR3 DNA sequence: TGTGCCAGTAGTATTGTCGGGGACAAAGGGGGCAATCAGCCCCAGCATTTT. This encodes CASSIVGDKGGNQPQHF.

The chain links TRBV28 to TRBJ1-2; weak D call: TRBD1 (5 bases). The CDR3 covers 13 residues. Germline values: CDR1 MDHEN, CDR2 SYDVKM. V was pared by 7 bases and J by 3 bases, with 12 bases between. This CDR3 is CASNSMGDYGYTF. The CDR3, as DNA: TGTGCCAGCAATTCAATGGGGGACTATGGCTACACCTTC.

This rearrangement joins TRBV5-6 to TRBJ1-1, with TRBD1 matching 7 bases. V was pared by 4 bases and J by 2 bases, with 11 bases of the junction left unmatched. The CDR3 runs 16 residues. The germline CDR1 and CDR2 sequences are SGHDT and YYEEEE. For the CDR3, the DNA is TGTGCCAGCAGCCGAGTAGTTTGGGACAGTAACACTGAAGCTTTCTTT. Translating gives CASSRVVWDSNTEAFF. The complete variable domain, with remaining parts taken from reference TRBV5-6 and TRBJ1-1, reads DAGVTQSPTHLIKTRGQQVTLRCSPKSGHDTVSWYQQALGQGPQFIFQYYEEEERQRGNFPDRFSGHQFPNYSSELNVNALLLGDSALYLCASSRVVWDSNTEAFFGQGTRLTVV.

The chain couples TRBV2 to TRBJ2-3; TRBD2 matches 11 bases. V lost 6 bases and J lost 0; bases outside the gene matches: 11. The CDR3 covers 18 residues. Germline CDR1 is SNHLY and CDR2 is FYNNEI. The CDR3, as DNA: TGTGCCAGCAGGGCGGGACTAGCGGTCGGAGCTAGCACAGATACGCAGTATTTT. Its translation is CASRAGLAVGASTDTQYF.

The chain uses TRBV11-3 and TRBJ2-7; D is unclear. Deletions cut 0 bases from V and 6 bases from J, with 0 bases between. Germline values: CDR1 SGHNT, CDR2 YENEEA. This CDR3 is built from 10 residues. The CDR3 loop reads CASSLDEQYF. The CDR3 nucleotides read TGTGCCAGCAGCTTAGACGAGCAGTACTTC.

The chain carries TRBV2 and TRBJ2-3; D is undetermined. Looked up from germline, CDR1 is SNHLY and CDR2 is FYNNEI. CDR3 length equals 13 residues. V shed 5 bases and J shed 3 bases, with 9 bases lying between them. The CDR3 loop reads CASSPDQTDTQYF. CDR3 coding DNA: TGTGCCAGCAGTCCCGACCAAACAGATACGCAGTATTTT.